This TCR beta chain was identified during a study of blood T cell repertoires in COVID-19. As for the study in general: Sites across the United States, Italy and Spain contributed samples from acute and convalescent COVID-19. Sample material is recorded as cDNA or gDNA derived from T cells, B-cell-depleted T cells, or PBMCs.

How the authors handled the data: By means of reference gene primer amplification, nucleated cell counts were estimated. Using immunoSEQ multiplex PCR, the repertoire was profiled, and TCRdb retains in-frame clones only, with some absent. The D gene and trimming were derived from the DNA, and the V and J assignments and clone size from that table. This table has about 70,000 clones, about 90% appearing once. The V and J ends lost 7 bases and 2 bases respectively, with 11 bases between them. From germline, CDR1 is GTSNPN and CDR2 SVGIG (reference sequence). CDR3 size: 12 residues. The receptor was isolated from a human donor in a cohort sampled during active COVID-19. Sequencing used peripheral blood. V and J are TRBV30 and TRBJ1-2; the D gene is possibly TRBD1 (6 bases). CDR3 DNA: TGTGCCTTACAGGGTTTAAACTATGGCTACACCTTC. Amino acid sequence: CALQGLNYGYTF. Variable domain in full (rest from reference TRBV30 and TRBJ1-2): SQTIHQWPATLVQPVGSPLSLECTVEGTSNPNLYWYRQAAGRGLQLLFYSVGIGQISSEVPQNLSASRPQDRQFILSSKKLLLSDSGFYLCALQGLNYGYTFGSGTRLTVV.